What follows are 15 T cell receptor beta chains derived from one specimen sequenced in a study of T cell repertoires in cytomegalovirus infection. Their specific antigens are unknown. TCRdb used MiXCR to reprocess the reads, holding one entry per CDR3 protein. The sample has some 700,000 distinct CDR3 sequences; about 30% are singletons. This sample comprised cultured PBMCs, obtained from culture after CMV antigen stimulation. These receptors all come from a human donor in good health (CMV status not recorded). Some clones in this sample may be carry-over from other donors' samples.

Worth noting for this clonotype: At one of its ends the junction is not consistent with the germline gene, which may arise from a read error. The chain links TRBV11-2 to TRBJ2-2; 13 nucleotides align to TRBD2. The CDR3 runs 16 residues. Germline V CDR1 and CDR2: SGHAT, FQNNGV. In DNA, the CDR3 is TGTGCCAGCAGCCCACCGGGGACTAGCGGGACCGGGGAGCTGTTGTTT. The encoded protein is CASSPPGTSGTGELLF.

This clonotype showed up many times. This sequence joins TRBV5-4 and TRBJ2-1; D call uncertain. CDR1 is SGHNT and CDR2 is YYREEE in the germline V gene (reference sequence). This CDR3 has 14 amino acids. Trimming shortened V by 0 bases and J by 0 bases, and 4 bases separated the two germline ends. This CDR3 reads CASSLGNSYNEQFF. In DNA form, the CDR3 reads TGTGCCAGCAGCTTGGGAAACTCCTACAATGAGCAGTTCTTC.

This clonotype was counted many times. The V and J genes are TRBV7-6 and TRBJ2-1; D unclear. Germline-derived CDR1 and CDR2 are SGHVS and FNYEAQ. The CDR3 contains 14 residues. Trimming cost V 2 bases and J 3 bases, with 8 bases left between them. The CDR3 nucleotides are TGTGCCAGCAGCTTACTTCAGGACTACAATGAGCAGTTCTTC. Protein product: CASSLLQDYNEQFF.

This chain joins TRBV7-4 and TRBJ1-3; TRBD1 agrees at 9 bases. The CDR3 is 16 amino acids. V shed 5 bases and J 7 bases; nucleotides not matched to a gene: 12. From germline, CDR1 is SGHVT and CDR2 SQSDAQ. The CDR3 reads CASSRPLTGGRNTIYF. The CDR3 DNA is TGTGCCAGCAGCCGACCCTTGACAGGGGGACGGAACACCATATATTTT.

The chain carries TRBV7-2 and TRBJ2-3; the match to TRBD2 covers 8 bases. V gave up 3 bases and J gave up 4 bases; unmatched junction bases: 6. This CDR3 comprises 15 residues. The V gene's germline CDR1 is SGHTA and CDR2 FQGNSA. CDR3 bases: TGTGCCAGCAGCTTGTCCGCGGGAGGAGCAGATACGCAGTATTTT. Its translation is CASSLSAGGADTQYF.

The chain carries TRBV2 and TRBJ1-1; D gene unclear. The CDR3 runs to 13 residues. With 2 bases removed from V and 2 bases from J, the gap between germline ends came to 6 bases. CDR1 and CDR2 (germline): SNHLY, FYNNEI. CDR3 bases: TGTGCCAGCAGTGAACTGGGTAACACTGAAGCTTTCTTT. This translates into CASSELGNTEAFF.

This clonotype has a single count. This sequence joins TRBV19 and TRBJ1-1; D uncertain. V was trimmed by 6 bases and J by 1 base, leaving 15 bases between them. This CDR3 has 15 residues. Germline CDR1 reads LNHDA; CDR2 reads SQIVND (reference sequence). The CDR3 DNA reads as TGTGCCAGTAGCGCGGGGATGACAAAGAACACTGAAGCTTTCTTT. It is translated as CASSAGMTKNTEAFF.

This clonotype was seen more than once but under ten times. This chain uses TRBV7-9 with TRBJ1-5; D ambiguous. V lost 2 bases and J 6 bases, leaving 5 bases between the germline ends. The CDR3 contains 12 residues. Per the germline V gene, CDR1 is SEHNR and CDR2 is FQNEAQ (reference sequence). As DNA, the CDR3 is TGTGCCAGCAGCTTATCGAGTCAGCCCCAGCATTTT. Amino acids: CASSLSSQPQHF.

This chain links TRBV20-1 with TRBJ2-7; D unresolved. This CDR3 contains 12 residues. Between the trimmed V and J ends, which lost 1 base and 4 bases, there was a span of 8 bases. Germline CDR1 is DFQATT and CDR2 is SNEGSKA (reference sequence). This chain's CDR3 is CSARVEGYEQYF. The CDR3, as DNA: TGCAGTGCTAGAGTGGAAGGGTACGAGCAGTACTTC.

This chain joins TRBV18 and TRBJ2-5; perhaps TRBD2 as D (5 bases). This CDR3 region has 15 residues. The germline V gene encodes CDR1 KGHSH and CDR2 LQKENI. The germline V and J ends were trimmed by 2 bases and 5 bases, with 15 bases remaining between them. The CDR3, as DNA: TGTGCCAGCTCACCAGTTCTCTATCCGGGGGAGACCCAGTACTTC. The encoded protein is CASSPVLYPGETQYF.

The J gene is TRBJ1-2, the V gene TRBV4-3; D is uncertain. CDR1 LGHNA and CDR2 YSLEER come from the germline V gene. The CDR3 has 15 residues. V was shortened by 1 base and J by 3 bases, with 12 bases between the two germline ends. The CDR3 DNA reads TGCGCCAGCAGCCAAGTGTCAGGAGGGCACTATGGCTACACCTTC. It yields the protein CASSQVSGGHYGYTF.

This clonotype appeared a few times. The rearrangement uses TRBV6-2 or TRBV6-3 and TRBJ1-2; D gene ambiguous. The CDR3 covers 14 residues. V was shortened by 2 bases and J by 6 bases, with 13 bases between the two germline ends. Germline-derived CDR1 and CDR2 are MNHEY and SVGEGT. This chain's CDR3 is CASSYEHPKDGYTF. The CDR3 bases are TGTGCCAGCAGTTACGAACACCCAAAAGATGGCTACACCTTC.

The chain is built from TRBV7-9 and TRBJ2-3; 10 bases agree with TRBD2. Germline V gene data show CDR1 as SEHNR and CDR2 as FQNEAQ (reference sequence). Trimming took 3 bases from V and 6 from J; bases not matched to a gene: 9. This CDR3 spans 16 amino acids. The CDR3 DNA is TGTGCCAGCAGCTTCCTAGCGGGAGTGAGTGCGGATACGCAGTATTTT. Protein sequence: CASSFLAGVSADTQYF.

The V and J genes are TRBV24-1 and TRBJ2-3; TRBD2 aligns across 8 bases. The germline V gene has CDR1 KGHDR and CDR2 SFDVKD. The trim removed 3 bases at V and 0 bases at J, leaving 4 bases unmatched. CDR3 size: 16 residues. CDR3 region: CATSDKRGTSTDTQYF. The CDR3, as DNA: TGTGCCACCAGTGATAAGCGGGGGACTAGCACAGATACGCAGTATTTT.

The V gene is TRBV20-1, the J gene TRBJ1-1; no reliable D call. The V and J ends lost 2 bases and 5 bases respectively, with 9 bases between them. The germline gives CDR1 DFQATT, CDR2 SNEGSKA (reference sequence). The CDR3 spans 12 residues. The CDR3 region is CSARRRGTEAFF. CDR3 in DNA: TGCAGTGCTAGACGGCGGGGAACTGAAGCTTTCTTT.